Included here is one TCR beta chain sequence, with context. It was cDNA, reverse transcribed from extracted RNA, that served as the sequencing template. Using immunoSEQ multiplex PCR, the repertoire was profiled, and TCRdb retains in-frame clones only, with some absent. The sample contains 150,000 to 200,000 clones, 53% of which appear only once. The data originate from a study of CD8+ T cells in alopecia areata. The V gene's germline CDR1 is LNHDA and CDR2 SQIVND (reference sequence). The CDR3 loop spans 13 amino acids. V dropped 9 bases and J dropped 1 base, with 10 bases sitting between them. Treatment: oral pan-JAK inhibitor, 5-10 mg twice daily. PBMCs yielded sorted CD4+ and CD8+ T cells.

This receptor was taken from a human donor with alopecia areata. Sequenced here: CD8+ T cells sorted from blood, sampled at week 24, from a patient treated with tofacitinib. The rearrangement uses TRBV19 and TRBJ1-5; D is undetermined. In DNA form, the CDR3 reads TGTGCCAGCAACATTGGGAGCAATCAGCCCCAGCATTTT. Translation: CASNIGSNQPQHF.